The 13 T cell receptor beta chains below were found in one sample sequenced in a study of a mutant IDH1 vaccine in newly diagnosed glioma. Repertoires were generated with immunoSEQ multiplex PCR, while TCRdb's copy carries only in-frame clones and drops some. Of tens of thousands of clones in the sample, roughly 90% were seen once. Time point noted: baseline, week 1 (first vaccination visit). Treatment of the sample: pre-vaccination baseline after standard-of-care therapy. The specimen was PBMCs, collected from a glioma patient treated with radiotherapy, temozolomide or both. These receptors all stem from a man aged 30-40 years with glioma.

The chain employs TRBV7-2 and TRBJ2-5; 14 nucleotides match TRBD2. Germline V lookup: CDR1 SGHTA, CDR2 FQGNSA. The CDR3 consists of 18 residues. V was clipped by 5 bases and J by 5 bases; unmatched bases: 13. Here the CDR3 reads CASSPNATSGRAGETQYF. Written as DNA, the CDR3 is TGTGCCAGCAGCCCTAATGCGACTAGCGGGAGGGCCGGGGAGACCCAGTACTTC.

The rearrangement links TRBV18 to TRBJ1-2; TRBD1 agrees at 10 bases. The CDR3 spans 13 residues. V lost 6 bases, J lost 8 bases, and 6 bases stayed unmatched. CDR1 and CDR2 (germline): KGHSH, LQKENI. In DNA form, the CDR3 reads TGTGCCAGCTCCCCGGGACAGGGGAACGGCTACACCTTC. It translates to CASSPGQGNGYTF. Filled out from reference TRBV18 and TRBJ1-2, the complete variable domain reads NAGVMQNPRHLVRRRGQEARLRCSPMKGHSHVYWYRQLPEEGLKFMVYLQKENIIDESGMPKERFSAEFPKEGPSILRIQQVVRGDSAAYFCASSPGQGNGYTFGSGTRLTVV.

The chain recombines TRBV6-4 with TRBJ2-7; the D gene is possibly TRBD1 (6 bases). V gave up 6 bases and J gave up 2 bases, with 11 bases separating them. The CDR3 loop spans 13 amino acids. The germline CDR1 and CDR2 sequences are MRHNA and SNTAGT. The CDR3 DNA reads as TGTGCCAGCAGATGGACAGCAACCTACGAGCAGTACTTC. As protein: CASRWTATYEQYF.

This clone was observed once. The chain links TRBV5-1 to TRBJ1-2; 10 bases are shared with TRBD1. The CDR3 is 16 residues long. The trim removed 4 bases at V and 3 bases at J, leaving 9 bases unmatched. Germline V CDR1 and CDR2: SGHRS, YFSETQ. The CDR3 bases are TGCGCCAGCAGCCCATGGACAGGGGGGACAGACTATGGCTACACCTTC. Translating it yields CASSPWTGGTDYGYTF.

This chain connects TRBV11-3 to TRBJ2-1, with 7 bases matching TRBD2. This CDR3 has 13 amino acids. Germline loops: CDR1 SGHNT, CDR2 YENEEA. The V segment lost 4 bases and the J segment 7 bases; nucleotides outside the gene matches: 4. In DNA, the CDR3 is TGTGCCAGCAGCTCCGGGGGGTTTAATGAGCAGTTCTTC. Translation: CASSSGGFNEQFF. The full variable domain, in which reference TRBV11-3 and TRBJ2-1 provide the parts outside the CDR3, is EAGVVQSPRYKIIEKKQPVAFWCNPISGHNTLYWYLQNLGQGPELLIRYENEEAVDDSQLPKDRFSAERLKGVDSTLKIQPAELGDSAVYLCASSSGGFNEQFFGPGTRLTVL.

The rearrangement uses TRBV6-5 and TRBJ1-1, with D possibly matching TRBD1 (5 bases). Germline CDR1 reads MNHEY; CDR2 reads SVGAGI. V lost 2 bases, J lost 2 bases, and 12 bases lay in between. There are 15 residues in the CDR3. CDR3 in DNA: TGTGCCAGCAGTTACGTCCCCCAGGGAAACACTGAAGCTTTCTTT. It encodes CASSYVPQGNTEAFF.

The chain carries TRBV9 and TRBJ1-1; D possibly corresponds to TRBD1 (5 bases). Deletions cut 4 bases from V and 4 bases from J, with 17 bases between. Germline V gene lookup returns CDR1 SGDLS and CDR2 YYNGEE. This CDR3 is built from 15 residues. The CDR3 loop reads CASSPQYSGGTEAFF. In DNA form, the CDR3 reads TGTGCCAGCAGCCCCCAGTATAGCGGGGGCACTGAAGCTTTCTTT.

DNA for the CDR3: TGCGCCAGCAGCTCTGGGATCGACTTGGGGCGCGGGTTCTTC. This codes for CASSSGIDLGRGFF. The chain recombines TRBV5-1 with TRBJ2-1, with D possibly TRBD1 on 5 matching bases. The CDR3 totals 14 residues. Between the trimmed V and J ends, which lost 3 bases and 15 bases, there was a span of 22 bases. Germline values: CDR1 SGHRS, CDR2 YFSETQ.

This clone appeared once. CDR3 sequence (DNA): TGTGCCAGCAGCCGTAAACAGGGAGACAATCAGCCCCAGCATTTT. Translating it yields CASSRKQGDNQPQHF. The rearrangement joins TRBV7-2 to TRBJ1-5; D possibly corresponds to TRBD1 (6 bases). Trimming removed 5 bases at V and 3 bases at J, with 14 bases between. Per germline, CDR1 SGHTA and CDR2 FQGNSA. The CDR3 contains 15 residues.

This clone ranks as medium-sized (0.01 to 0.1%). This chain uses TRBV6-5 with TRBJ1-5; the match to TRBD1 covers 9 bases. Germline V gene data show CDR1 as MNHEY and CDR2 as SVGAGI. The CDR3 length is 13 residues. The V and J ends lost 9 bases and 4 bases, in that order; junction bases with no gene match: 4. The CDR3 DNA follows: TGTGCCAGTAGGGACAGGGAAAATCAGCCCCAGCATTTT. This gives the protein CASRDRENQPQHF.

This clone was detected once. In DNA, the CDR3 is TGTGCCAGCAGCCACTACAGGGGTCTTGGCTACACCTTC. This gives the protein CASSHYRGLGYTF. This chain links TRBV5-6 with TRBJ1-2; 7 positions agree with TRBD1. The CDR3 has 13 residues. The germline CDR1 and CDR2 sequences are SGHDT and YYEEEE. Unmatched junction bases numbered 7, after V lost 4 bases and J lost 7 bases. The full variable domain, with the rest looked up from reference TRBV5-6 and TRBJ1-2, is DAGVTQSPTHLIKTRGQQVTLRCSPKSGHDTVSWYQQALGQGPQFIFQYYEEEERQRGNFPDRFSGHQFPNYSSELNVNALLLGDSALYLCASSHYRGLGYTFGSGTRLTVV.

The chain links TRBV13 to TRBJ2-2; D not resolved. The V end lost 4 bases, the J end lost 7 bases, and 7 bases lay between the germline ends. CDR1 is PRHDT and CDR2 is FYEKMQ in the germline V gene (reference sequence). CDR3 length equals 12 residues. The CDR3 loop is CASSSRGGELFF. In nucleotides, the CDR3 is TGTGCCAGCAGCTCCCGTGGCGGGGAGCTGTTTTTT.

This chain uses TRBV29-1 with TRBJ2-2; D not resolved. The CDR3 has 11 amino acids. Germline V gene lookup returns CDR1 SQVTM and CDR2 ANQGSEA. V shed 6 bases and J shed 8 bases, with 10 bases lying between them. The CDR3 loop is CSVADEGELFF. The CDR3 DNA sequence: TGCAGCGTGGCGGACGAAGGGGAGCTGTTTTTT.